This TCR beta chain was captured in a study of CD8 T cells in ankylosing spondylitis. Whole-study results and caveats: Enrichment of disease-linked clones was reportedly significant in matched ankylosing spondylitis synovial fluid. About 8 highly homologous variants made up a TCR beta motif that seemed to typify ankylosing spondylitis blood.

TCRdb ran MiXCR on the 5' RACE reads and lists one entry per CDR3 protein. The data hold a few hundred thousand distinct CDR3 sequences, with about 10% observed a single time. CDR1 MDHEN and CDR2 SYDVKM come from the germline V gene. The CDR3 consists of 14 residues. Deletions cut 5 bases from V and 4 bases from J, with 11 bases between. This clonotype was seen ten or more times. The antigen is not known. The chain combines TRBV28 with TRBJ1-4, with D possibly TRBD1 on 5 matching bases. The sample comprised blood, either unsorted or a sorted T cell fraction (not recorded which). The sequence derives from a male donor with ankylosing spondylitis or in good health (not recorded which). The CDR3 bases are TGTGCCAGCAGTCCCGGGGCTTATAATGAAAAACTGTTTTTT. Translating gives CASSPGAYNEKLFF.